Listed below are T cell receptor beta chains from one sample, sequenced in a study of radiotherapy plus CTLA-4 blockade in lung cancer. Profiled with immunoSEQ multiplex PCR; TCRdb holds only in-frame clones, not every one. The sample yields roughly 90,000 clones, 78% seen once. This specimen consisted of peripheral blood, obtained from a patient treated with radiotherapy plus ipilimumab. These receptors came from a human donor with non-small cell lung cancer who had a partial response to radiotherapy plus ipilimumab. Some clones in this sample may be carry-over from other donors' samples. Both conserved end residues are part of each CDR3. A D gene is named only where the DNA matches it firmly. Size is stated for part of the rows, as once, few or many counts, or as a class when the clone is expanded.

d_gene	v_gene	abundance	j_gene	CDR3aa	CDR3nt
-	TRBV15	-	TRBJ2-3	CATSRDPAAVGTQYF	TGTGCCACCAGCAGAGATCCGGCCGCCGTGGGCACGCAGTATTTT
-	TRBV6-5	few	TRBJ1-1	CASRVSGGGGTEAFF	TGTGCCTCCCGAGTGAGTGGAGGGGGAGGGACTGAAGCTTTCTTT
TRBD1	TRBV7-9	-	TRBJ1-2	CASSREGAELTF	TGTGCCAGCAGCCGGGAGGGGGCCGAGCTCACCTTC
TRBD2	TRBV7-2	-	TRBJ2-1	CASSLESGSFFNNEQFF	TGTGCCAGCAGCTTAGAAAGCGGGAGCTTCTTCAACAATGAGCAGTTCTTC
TRBD2	TRBV28	once	TRBJ2-3	CASSFVLAGGDTQYF	TGTGCCAGCAGTTTCGTACTAGCGGGAGGAGATACGCAGTATTTT
-	TRBV19	few	TRBJ1-1	CASSIFQVNTEAFF	TGTGCCAGTAGTATTTTCCAGGTGAACACTGAAGCTTTCTTT
-	TRBV10-1	few	TRBJ1-4	CASSAGQTNEKLFF	TGCGCCAGCAGTGCAGGACAGACTAATGAAAAACTGTTTTTT
-	TRBV6-4	-	TRBJ1-2	CASSEMGRSYGYTF	TGTGCCAGCAGTGAAATGGGTAGGAGCTATGGCTACACCTTC
TRBD2	TRBV28	-	TRBJ2-7	CASSFGGVGYEQYF	TGTGCCAGCAGTTTTGGGGGGGTCGGATACGAGCAGTACTTC
-	TRBV6-5	few	TRBJ2-4	CASSPQGSIQYF	TGTGCCAGCAGCCCACAGGGTAGCATTCAGTACTTC
-	TRBV28	-	TRBJ1-4	CASRIRREKLFF	TGTGCCAGCAGAATCCGCAGGGAAAAACTGTTTTTT
-	TRBV28	-	TRBJ1-6	CASSLIHSPLHF	TGTGCCAGCAGTCTAATACATTCACCCCTCCACTTT
-	TRBV29-1	once	TRBJ2-7	CSARGGASYEQYF	TGCAGCGCTCGAGGGGGAGCGTCCTACGAGCAGTACTTC
TRBD2	TRBV6-4	few	TRBJ2-3	CASSSITSGSTDTQYF	TGTGCCAGCAGTTCGATAACTAGCGGGAGCACAGATACGCAGTATTTT
-	TRBV6-6	once	TRBJ1-2	CASRIQGEDGYTF	TGTGCCAGCAGGATACAGGGTGAGGATGGCTACACCTTC
TRBD2	TRBV18	-	TRBJ2-7	CASSPRASGGLWEYEQYF	TGTGCCAGCTCACCCCGTGCTAGCGGGGGACTTTGGGAATACGAGCAGTACTTC
-	TRBV11-1	-	TRBJ1-2	CASSLGRTNYGYTF	TGTGCCAGCAGCTTAGGTAGAACCAACTATGGCTACACCTTC
TRBD2	TRBV9	-	TRBJ2-5	CASSPVAGGRETQYF	TGTGCCAGCAGCCCTGTAGCGGGGGGGCGAGAGACCCAGTACTTC
-	TRBV5-4	-	TRBJ2-7	CASSFMAGGTEQYF	TGTGCCAGCAGCTTTATGGCAGGGGGGACCGAGCAGTACTTC
TRBD2	TRBV5-1	once	TRBJ2-5	CASSSLAGRYQETQYF	TGCGCCAGCAGCTCCTTAGCGGGAAGATACCAAGAGACCCAGTACTTC
-	TRBV7-2	-	TRBJ2-3	CASSYSLRTDTQYF	TGTGCCAGCAGCTATTCACTGCGCACAGATACGCAGTATTTT
TRBD1	TRBV10-1	-	TRBJ2-5	CASRGQGPQETQYF	TGCGCCAGCAGAGGACAGGGGCCCCAAGAGACCCAGTACTTC